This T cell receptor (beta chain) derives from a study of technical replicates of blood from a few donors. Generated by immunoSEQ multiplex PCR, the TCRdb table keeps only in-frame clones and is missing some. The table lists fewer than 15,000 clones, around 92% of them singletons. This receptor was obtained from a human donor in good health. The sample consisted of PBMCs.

CDR3 amino acids: CASGLDAGPEQFF. In nucleotides, the CDR3 is TGTGCTAGTGGTTTGGATGCGGGGCCCGAGCAGTTCTTC. The V gene is TRBV12-5, the J gene TRBJ2-1; tentative D call: TRBD2 (6 bases). Germline CDR1 is LGHNT and CDR2 is FRNRAP. V was trimmed by 1 base and J by 10 bases, leaving 11 bases between them. This CDR3 comprises 13 residues.